The 5 T cell receptor beta chains listed next were all sequenced from one sample in a study of control samples from healthy donors and cancer patients. TCRdb's table, derived via immunoSEQ multiplex PCR, lists solely in-frame clones and lacks some. This table has some 150,000 clones, 93% appearing once. Sequencing was carried out using blood. The source is a man in his forties or fifties in good health.

This rearrangement joins TRBV28 to TRBJ1-1; D may be TRBD1 (5 bases). The CDR3 has 14 residues. V gave up 4 bases and J gave up 0 bases, with 9 bases separating them. Germline lookup yields CDR1 MDHEN and CDR2 SYDVKM. CDR3 DNA sequence: TGTGCCAGCAGTTGGACATTTATGAACACTGAAGCTTTCTTT. Its protein is CASSWTFMNTEAFF.

V is TRBV12-3 or TRBV12-4 and J is TRBJ1-2; D remains unclear. Trimming left V 2 bases short and J 6 bases short, with 10 bases between. The CDR3 has 13 residues. The CDR3 loop is CASSLLVDDGYTF. The CDR3 DNA follows: TGTGCCAGCAGTTTATTGGTAGATGATGGCTACACCTTC.

The rearrangement uses TRBV3-1 (or the pseudogene TRBV3-2) and TRBJ2-7; the D is unclear. The germline gives CDR1 LGHDT, CDR2 YNNKEL (reference sequence). V was pared by 4 bases and J by 0 bases, with 7 bases between. The CDR3 length is 13 residues. DNA for the CDR3: TGTGCCAGCAGCCCCTCGTACTCCTACGAGCAGTACTTC. Translation: CASSPSYSYEQYF.

This clone was found once. V and J are TRBV7-3 and TRBJ1-1; D not certain. Trimming removed 4 bases at V and 3 bases at J, with 9 bases between. The CDR3 covers 13 residues. CDR1 and CDR2 from the germline V gene are SGHTA and FQGTGA. Here the CDR3 reads CASSSDRDTEAFF. The CDR3 bases are TGTGCCAGCAGCTCAGACCGGGACACTGAAGCTTTCTTT. The entire variable domain, with the rest obtained from reference TRBV7-3 and TRBJ1-1, is as follows: GAGVSQTPSNKVTEKGKYVELRCDPISGHTALYWYRQSLGQGPEFLIYFQGTGAADDSGLPNDRFFAVRPEGSVSTLKIQRTERGDSAVYLCASSSDRDTEAFFGQGTRLTVV.

This chain connects TRBV19 to TRBJ1-5; possibly TRBD1 for D (5 bases). V was shortened by 8 bases and J by 2 bases, with 10 bases between the two germline ends. CDR1 LNHDA and CDR2 SQIVND come from the germline V gene (reference sequence). The CDR3 runs 13 residues. The CDR3: CASRGTGNQPQHF. The CDR3 nucleotides are TGTGCCAGTCGGGGCACAGGCAATCAGCCCCAGCATTTT.